Listed below are T cell receptor beta chains from one sample, sequenced in a study of STAT3 mutations in large granular lymphocyte leukemia. Clones were read by immunoSEQ multiplex PCR, and TCRdb kept only the in-frame ones, dropping some. Counted here are fewer than 250 clones, around 40% occurring once; the ten biggest clones make up 45%. The sample was peripheral blood mononuclear cells. The origin of the receptors is a man in his sixties with T-cell large granular lymphocyte leukemia. Some clones in this sample may be carry-over from other donors' samples. CDR3s include the opening cysteine and the closing phenylalanine or tryptophan. The D gene is left open where the match is weak. Only part of the rows carry a size: once, few, many, or a class if the clone is expanded.

j_call d_call clone_size v_call cdr3_aa cdr3_nt
TRBJ2-7 TRBD2 . TRBV7-9 CASSPEAGRAYEQYF TGTGCCAGCAGCCCAGAAGCGGGACGGGCCTACGAGCAGTACTTC
TRBJ1-5 . hyperexpanded TRBV5-8 CASTLRNQPQHF TGTGCCAGCACCCTTCGTAATCAGCCCCAGCATTTT
TRBJ2-2 . . TRBV30 CAWSLGGPGELFF TGTGCCTGGAGCCTGGGGGGTCCGGGGGAGCTGTTTTTT
TRBJ2-1 . large TRBV4-1 CASSQSIVRMRALGDEQFF TGCGCCAGCAGCCAAAGTATAGTCAGGATGAGAGCCTTAGGGGATGAGCAGTTCTTC
TRBJ2-7 TRBD1 . TRBV30 CAWSQSGTGGVPQYF TGTGCCTGGAGCCAATCCGGGACAGGGGGCGTCCCGCAGTACTTC
TRBJ2-6 . . TRBV7-9 CAPRVVGANVLTF TGTGCCCCTCGGGTGGTTGGGGCCAACGTCCTGACTTTC
TRBJ2-5 TRBD1 few TRBV30 CAWSGEGTGEETQYF TGTGCCTGGAGTGGAGAAGGGACAGGGGAAGAGACCCAGTACTTC
TRBJ1-1 TRBD1 few TRBV18 CASSPTQGAGTEAFF TGTGCCAGCTCACCTACACAGGGGGCAGGAACTGAAGCTTTCTTT
TRBJ1-1 . . TRBV7-8 CASSYLTTPRNTEAFF TGTGCCAGCAGCTACCTAACCACTCCACGGAACACTGAAGCTTTCTTT
TRBJ2-1 . few TRBV2 CASSPPEWRSYNEQFF TGTGCCAGCAGCCCACCCGAGTGGCGCTCCTACAATGAGCAGTTCTTC
TRBJ1-5 . . TRBV2 CASSVYSNQPQHF TGTGCCAGCAGTGTTTATAGCAATCAGCCCCAGCATTTT
TRBJ2-5 TRBD2 . TRBV7-4 CASSLGLAGFSETQYF TGTGCCAGCAGCTTGGGACTAGCGGGATTCTCGGAGACCCAGTACTTC
TRBJ2-3 . . TRBV13 CASSLVDTQYF TGTGCCAGCAGCTTGGTCGATACGCAGTATTTT
TRBJ1-2 . . TRBV7-9 CASSRGGTYGYTF TGTGCCAGCAGCCGGGGGGGGACCTATGGCTACACCTTC
TRBJ1-2 . few TRBV7-2 CASSLQEGSPYGYTF TGTGCCAGCAGCTTACAAGAAGGCAGTCCCTATGGCTACACCTTC
TRBJ1-5 . . TRBV29-1 CSVAGLDQPQHF TGCAGCGTTGCAGGGCTGGATCAGCCCCAGCATTTT
TRBJ1-3 . few TRBV6-1 CASSEGTGGNTIYF TGTGCCAGCAGTGAGGGAACAGGCGGAAACACCATATATTTT
TRBJ1-1 . . TRBV4-1 CASSLTRSVNTEAFF TGCGCCAGCAGCCTTACAAGGTCGGTTAACACTGAAGCTTTCTTT
TRBJ2-7 . . TRBV7-2 CASSLVLISYEQYF TGTGCCAGCAGCTTAGTGCTTATCTCCTACGAGCAGTACTTC
TRBJ1-2 . few TRBV7-9 CASSRGKTNYGYTF TGTGCCAGCAGTCGGGGGAAAACTAACTATGGCTACACCTTC
TRBJ2-5 TRBD2 . TRBV7-9 CASSLGAGVETQYF TGTGCCAGCAGCTTAGGAGCGGGAGTAGAGACCCAGTACTTC
TRBJ2-5 . few TRBV20-1 CSATQGTQYF TGCAGTGCTACCCAAGGGACCCAGTACTTC
TRBJ2-7 . . TRBV18 CASSPPSGTAIYEQYF TGTGCCAGCTCACCACCGTCCGGGACGGCGATCTACGAGCAGTACTTC
TRBJ1-2 . large TRBV2 CASIWGFYGYTF TGTGCCAGCATTTGGGGATTCTATGGCTACACCTTC
TRBJ1-2 TRBD1 . TRBV27 CASSLTGGAYGYTF TGTGCCAGCAGTTTAACAGGGGGCGCCTATGGCTACACCTTC
TRBJ2-5 . few TRBV4-2 CASRLAGLLGTQYF TGTGCCAGCAGGCTAGCTGGTCTCCTGGGGACCCAGTACTTC
TRBJ2-7 . few TRBV5-1 CASSLGSYYEQYF TGCGCCAGCAGCTTGGGATCCTACTACGAGCAGTACTTC
TRBJ1-2 TRBD1 . TRBV18 CASSRQGDYGYTF TGTGCCAGCTCTCGACAGGGAGACTATGGCTACACCTTC
TRBJ2-1 . few TRBV29-1 CSAERRNYNEQFF TGCAGCGCTGAGAGACGGAATTACAATGAGCAGTTCTTC
TRBJ2-1 TRBD2 few TRBV5-1 CASSLAPLAGPYNEQFF TGCGCCAGCAGCTTGGCCCCCCTAGCGGGACCCTACAATGAGCAGTTCTTC
TRBJ2-1 TRBD2 . TRBV30 CAWRGLAGVDEQFF TGTGCCTGGAGGGGACTAGCGGGAGTGGATGAGCAGTTCTTC
TRBJ2-2 . . TRBV7-8 CASSFVGGSTGELFF TGTGCCAGCAGCTTTGTGGGAGGTAGCACCGGGGAGCTGTTTTTT
TRBJ1-5 . . TRBV18 CASSSRTEGINQPQHF TGTGCCAGCTCTTCGAGGACGGAGGGTATTAATCAGCCCCAGCATTTT
TRBJ1-2 . few TRBV7-9 CASSLGTSYGYTF TGTGCCAGCAGCCTGGGGACAAGCTATGGCTACACCTTC
TRBJ2-1 . . TRBV30 CAWSVQRVSYNEQFF TGTGCCTGGAGTGTACAGAGGGTGTCCTACAATGAGCAGTTCTTC
TRBJ2-5 TRBD2 few TRBV9 CASSERRGGPLQETQYF TGTGCCAGCAGCGAGAGGCGGGGGGGGCCTCTCCAAGAGACCCAGTACTTC
TRBJ2-1 . few TRBV27 CASSTGLEYNEQFF TGTGCCAGCAGTACGGGACTGGAATACAATGAGCAGTTCTTC
TRBJ2-7 TRBD2 hyperexpanded TRBV6-5 CASSYFSGTVSYEQYF TGTGCCAGCAGTTACTTTAGCGGGACGGTCTCCTACGAGCAGTACTTC
TRBJ1-1 . . TRBV27 CASDNTEYEAFF TGTGCCAGCGATAACACGGAATATGAAGCTTTCTTT
TRBJ1-4 . once TRBV7-9 CASSLVRVGEKLFF TGTGCCAGCAGCTTAGTCAGGGTCGGTGAAAAACTGTTTTTT
TRBJ2-7 TRBD2 few TRBV5-1 CASSLEGLAGAYEQYF TGCGCCAGCAGCTTGGAAGGACTAGCGGGGGCCTACGAGCAGTACTTC
TRBJ1-3 . . TRBV30 CASRYMGGNTIYF TGTGCCTCGCGATATATGGGAGGAAACACCATATATTTT
TRBJ1-5 TRBD1 hyperexpanded TRBV6-6 CASTADRGINQPQHF TGTGCCAGCACCGCCGACAGGGGGATAAATCAGCCCCAGCATTTT
TRBJ2-7 . . TRBV5-6 CASSLFTDPTYEQYF TGTGCCAGCAGCTTGTTCACAGATCCTACCTACGAGCAGTACTTC
TRBJ2-1 TRBD2 . TRBV5-1 CASSLSPLAGGFNEQFF TGCGCCAGCAGCTTGTCCCCACTAGCGGGAGGGTTCAATGAGCAGTTCTTC
TRBJ1-2 TRBD1 . TRBV29-1 CSVGQGADYTF TGCAGCGTTGGACAGGGGGCGGACTACACCTTC
TRBJ1-1 . . TRBV19 CASTDWKDTEAFF TGTGCCAGTACGGACTGGAAGGACACTGAAGCTTTCTTT
TRBJ1-2 . . TRBV18 CASSPGTVDGYTF TGTGCCAGCTCGCCAGGGACGGTAGACGGCTACACCTTC